The clone carrying this T cell receptor (beta chain) appeared many times. Between the trimmed V and J ends, which lost 5 bases and 0 bases, there was a span of 16 bases. The V gene's germline CDR1 is LNHDA and CDR2 SQIVND (reference sequence). The length of the CDR3 is 16 residues. These data come from a study of Graves' ophthalmopathy and Graves' hyperthyroidism. Amplified TCR beta CDR3 regions were obtained using RNA transcripts as template. First-round RT-PCR with HTBI primers preceded a second-round multiplex PCR. One entry per CDR3 protein results from TCRdb running MiXCR on the multiplex PCR reads. This repertoire shows 300,000 to 400,000 distinct CDR3 sequences, about 17% found once; its top ten account for approximately 13%. Active ophthalmopathy (CAS at least 3, NOSPECS at least 4), lasting under 3 months. Diagnostic conclusions were grounded in clinical symptoms, serum thyroxine, TRAb, thyroid ultrasound and orbital computed tomography. Sampling approximately 10 ml of fresh peripheral blood provided the PBMCs.

The receptor comes from an adult man with Graves' ophthalmopathy. What was sequenced was peripheral blood. The rearrangement joins TRBV19 to TRBJ1-1, with D possibly TRBD1 on 5 matching bases. CDR3 DNA sequence: TGTGCCAGTAGTGTGGGGCGTAGGGGCATGAACACTGAAGCTTTCTTT. It is translated as CASSVGRRGMNTEAFF.